Each of the 24 T cell receptor beta chains below was sequenced from the same sample in a study of radiation and T cells in renal cell carcinoma. Assay: immunoSEQ multiplex PCR; the TCRdb copy retains only in-frame clones and omits some. This sample carries 10,000 to 15,000 clones, more than 30% of them seen once, and the ten largest clones take 15% to 17%. This sample's treatment: 15 Gy SBRT to primary tumor, nephrectomy 4 weeks later. This specimen consisted of tumor tissue, obtained from a patient whose treatment included radiotherapy and nephrectomy. The source is a man in his fifties or sixties with renal cell carcinoma.

The gene calls are TRBV9 and TRBJ1-6; the D is unclear. There are 13 residues in the CDR3. Germline V CDR1 and CDR2: SGDLS, YYNGEE. Trimming pared 0 bases from V and 7 bases from J, leaving 5 bases between. The DNA of the CDR3 is TGTGCCAGCAGCGTAGATCAAAATTCACCCCTCCACTTT. This sequence encodes CASSVDQNSPLHF.

On this clone itself: The junction differs from germline at one of its ends, possibly a read error. The chain links TRBV7-9 to TRBJ1-3; D may be TRBD1 (5 bases). Germline lookup yields CDR1 SEHNR and CDR2 FQNEAQ (reference sequence). CDR3 length equals 10 residues. CDR3 nucleotide sequence: TGTGCCAGCAGCTTAACAGGACTCCAATTT. This encodes CASSLTGLQF.

This clone was seen at least ten times. This rearrangement joins TRBV9 to TRBJ2-1; D gene unclear. Germline CDR1 is SGDLS and CDR2 is YYNGEE. The ends were cut back, 2 bases at V and 8 bases at J, with 5 bases in the middle. The CDR3 has 11 residues. The DNA for the CDR3 is TGTGCCAGCAGCGTTATGGATGAGCAGTTCTTC. Its translation: CASSVMDEQFF.

This chain connects TRBV7-9 to TRBJ1-1; TRBD1 aligns across 9 bases. The CDR3 is 14 amino acids. V lost 5 bases, J lost 5 bases, and 6 bases stayed unmatched. Germline V gene data show CDR1 as SEHNR and CDR2 as FQNEAQ (reference sequence). The CDR3 protein is CASSQTGGETEAFF. CDR3 bases: TGTGCCAGCAGCCAGACAGGGGGGGAGACTGAAGCTTTCTTT.

The rearrangement joins TRBV19 to TRBJ2-1; the D gene is possibly TRBD2 (5 bases). V gave up 3 bases and J gave up 8 bases, with 5 bases separating them. CDR3 length equals 11 residues. CDR1 and CDR2 from the germline V gene are LNHDA and SQIVND (reference sequence). For the CDR3, the DNA is TGTGCCAGTAGTATCGGGGATGAGCAGTTCTTC. Protein: CASSIGDEQFF.

This chain connects TRBV6-1 to TRBJ1-2; weak D call: TRBD1 (5 bases). Trimming removed 10 bases at V and 2 bases at J, with 11 bases between. Germline V gene lookup returns CDR1 MNHNS and CDR2 SASEGT. This CDR3 spans 12 amino acids. In DNA form, the CDR3 reads TGTGCCACCCAGCCAGGGAACTATGGCTACACCTTC. The encoded protein is CATQPGNYGYTF.

This clone has just a few counts. V usage is TRBV6-1 and J usage is TRBJ1-2, with no clear D. V lost 0 bases to trimming and J lost 7 bases, with 15 bases between them. CDR1 is MNHNS, CDR2 SASEGT, per germline. The CDR3 covers 15 residues. The CDR3 loop is CASSEAQLLLVGYTF. In DNA, the CDR3 is TGTGCCAGCAGTGAAGCCCAGCTACTTTTGGTTGGCTACACCTTC.

J is TRBJ2-1 and V is TRBV2; TRBD2 matches 12 bases. This CDR3 has 14 amino acids. Germline V gene sequence: CDR1 SNHLY, CDR2 FYNNEI. With 6 bases clipped from V and 8 bases from J, the junction kept 5 bases outside the gene matches. The CDR3 nucleotides are TGTGCCAGCAGGAGACTAGCGGGGGTGGATGAGCAGTTCTTC. This sequence encodes CASRRLAGVDEQFF.

The chain has TRBV5-1 and TRBJ2-3; 7 bases align to TRBD1. The CDR3 runs 14 residues. With V trimmed by 4 bases and J by 3 bases, 5 bases remained unmatched. Germline V gene lookup returns CDR1 SGHRS and CDR2 YFSETQ. CDR3 sequence: CASSQSDRTDTQYF. The CDR3 nucleotides are TGCGCCAGCAGCCAATCGGACAGGACAGATACGCAGTATTTT.

By share of the sample, this clone is medium-sized. The V call is TRBV4-3, the J call TRBJ2-5, with 7 nucleotides matching TRBD1. Germline lookup yields CDR1 LGHNA and CDR2 YSLEER. The length of the CDR3 is 15 residues. The J segment lost 1 base and the V segment lost 0 bases, leaving 2 bases of the junction unmatched. The CDR3 region has the DNA TGCGCCAGCAGCCAAGACCGACAGGGCCAAGAGACCCAGTACTTC. Residues: CASSQDRQGQETQYF.

The rearrangement links TRBV4-3 to TRBJ1-2, with 10 bases that match TRBD1. This CDR3 has 14 residues. Germline V gives CDR1 LGHNA, CDR2 YSLEER. The trim removed 4 bases at V and 6 bases at J, leaving 5 bases unmatched. CDR3 DNA sequence: TGCGCCAGCAGCCTCATCGGACAGGGGGATGGCTACACCTTC. This sequence encodes CASSLIGQGDGYTF.

The J gene is TRBJ1-1, the V gene TRBV30, with D possibly being TRBD1 (5 bases). Germline V gene lookup returns CDR1 GTSNPN and CDR2 SVGIG (reference sequence). V lost 6 bases and J 5 bases, leaving 13 bases between the germline ends. CDR3 length: 12 residues. CDR3 loop: CACGRGRTEAFF. The CDR3 nucleotides are TGTGCCTGCGGGAGGGGAAGGACTGAAGCTTTCTTT.

J is TRBJ1-2 and V is TRBV7-9, with D uncertain. This CDR3 comprises 15 residues. Trimming took 2 bases from V and 5 from J, leaving 15 bases between them. CDR1 is SEHNR and CDR2 is FQNEAQ in the germline V gene (reference sequence). The CDR3 is CASSLTLGLSYGYTF. The DNA for the CDR3 is TGTGCCAGCAGCTTAACGTTGGGGTTAAGTTATGGCTACACCTTC.

The chain is built from TRBV5-1 and TRBJ2-5; perhaps TRBD2 as D (5 bases). Per the germline V gene, CDR1 is SGHRS and CDR2 is YFSETQ. V was trimmed by 4 bases and J by 1 base, leaving 14 bases between them. This CDR3 has 15 residues. DNA of the CDR3: TGCGCCAGCAGCCCGGCAAGCGGAATCCAAGAGACCCAGTACTTC. It is translated as CASSPASGIQETQYF.

The V and J genes are TRBV10-1 and TRBJ2-7, with a possible D match to TRBD1 (5 bases). V was clipped by 3 bases and J by 4 bases, with 13 bases between them. In germline, CDR1 is WNHNN, CDR2 SYGVQD (reference sequence). The CDR3 sequence is 14 residues long. CDR3 coding DNA: TGCGCCAGCAGTGAAAAAGGGGCCGGTTACGAGCAGTACTTC. Translating it yields CASSEKGAGYEQYF.

The chain uses TRBV7-2 and TRBJ2-2, with D possibly being TRBD1 (5 bases). CDR3 size: 14 residues. CDR1 is SGHTA and CDR2 is FQGNSA in the germline V gene. V dropped 1 base and J dropped 6 bases, with 9 bases sitting between them. The CDR3 DNA reads as TGTGCCAGCAGCTTAGGGGCAGGGCCCGGGGAGCTGTTTTTT. Translated, it gives CASSLGAGPGELFF.

The chain joins TRBV15 to TRBJ2-6; D ambiguous. This CDR3 has 16 amino acids. Germline V gene sequence: CDR1 LNHNV, CDR2 YYDKDF (reference sequence). V lost 1 base, J lost 3 bases, and 10 bases lay in between. The DNA of the CDR3 is TGTGCCACCAGCAGAGTGATAGCTCGTGGGGCCAACGTCCTGACTTTC. This encodes CATSRVIARGANVLTF.

This clone has a handful of counts. This chain connects TRBV5-6 to TRBJ2-1; a weak D match, TRBD2 (5 bases). V was shortened by 4 bases and J by 1 base, with 12 bases between the two germline ends. The CDR3 covers 15 residues. Germline assignment: CDR1 SGHDT and CDR2 YYEEEE. The CDR3 bases are TGTGCCAGCAGCGTATTTGGAGGATCCTACAATGAGCAGTTCTTC. Protein sequence: CASSVFGGSYNEQFF.

The chain employs TRBV11-2 and TRBJ1-1, with 9 positions matching TRBD1. The germline CDR1 and CDR2 sequences are SGHAT and FQNNGV. The CDR3 contains 16 residues. V was clipped by 5 bases and J by 2 bases; unmatched bases: 9. CDR3 loop: CASSPRTGVVNTEAFF. Here the CDR3 DNA reads TGTGCCAGCAGCCCCAGGACAGGGGTCGTAAACACTGAAGCTTTCTTT.

J is TRBJ2-7 and V is TRBV5-8, with a possible D match to TRBD1 (6 bases). In germline, CDR1 is SGHTS, CDR2 YDEGEE. V lost 7 bases and J 3 bases, leaving 8 bases between the germline ends. CDR3 length: 11 residues. CDR3 coding DNA: TGTGCCAGCGGCAGGGGCTACGAGCAGTACTTC. Its protein is CASGRGYEQYF.

The DNA of the CDR3 is TGTGCCAGCAGCTTGGATACAGGGGGCGATTCACCCCTCCACTTT. Amino acid sequence: CASSLDTGGDSPLHF. The chain combines TRBV5-4 with TRBJ1-6, with 9 nucleotides matching TRBD1. V shed 0 bases and J 8 bases; nucleotides not matched to a gene: 3. Germline loops: CDR1 SGHNT, CDR2 YYREEE (reference sequence). The CDR3 runs 15 residues.

This clone has only a few counts. The J gene is TRBJ1-1, the V gene TRBV19; 8 bases agree with TRBD1. The ends lost 2 bases at V and 5 bases at J; junction bases unmatched: 4. Germline V lookup: CDR1 LNHDA, CDR2 SQIVND (reference sequence). CDR3 length: 14 residues. CDR3 sequence reads: CASSINRGWTEAFF. The CDR3 bases are TGTGCCAGTAGTATAAACAGGGGGTGGACTGAAGCTTTCTTT. The whole variable domain, remainder taken from reference TRBV19 and TRBJ1-1, is DGGITQSPKYLFRKEGQNVTLSCEQNLNHDAMYWYRQDPGQGLRLIYYSQIVNDFQKGDIAEGYSVSREKKESFPLTVTSAQKNPTAFYLCASSINRGWTEAFFGQGTRLTVV.

This clone has a count of ten or more. The chain is built from TRBV30 and TRBJ1-2; weak D call: TRBD1 (5 bases). The CDR3 contains 13 residues. Germline assignment: CDR1 GTSNPN and CDR2 SVGIG (reference sequence). With 3 bases removed from V and 7 bases from J, the gap between germline ends came to 15 bases. Here the CDR3 reads CAWRPGTAGGYTF. The CDR3 DNA reads as TGTGCCTGGAGGCCAGGGACTGCTGGTGGCTACACCTTC.

The genes are TRBV30 and TRBJ2-5; TRBD1 matches 8 bases. The germline V gene has CDR1 GTSNPN and CDR2 SVGIG (reference sequence). The CDR3 spans 12 residues. V was clipped by 5 bases and J by 4 bases; unmatched bases: 3. CDR3 region: CAWHGQGETQYF. DNA for the CDR3: TGTGCCTGGCATGGACAGGGAGAGACCCAGTACTTC.